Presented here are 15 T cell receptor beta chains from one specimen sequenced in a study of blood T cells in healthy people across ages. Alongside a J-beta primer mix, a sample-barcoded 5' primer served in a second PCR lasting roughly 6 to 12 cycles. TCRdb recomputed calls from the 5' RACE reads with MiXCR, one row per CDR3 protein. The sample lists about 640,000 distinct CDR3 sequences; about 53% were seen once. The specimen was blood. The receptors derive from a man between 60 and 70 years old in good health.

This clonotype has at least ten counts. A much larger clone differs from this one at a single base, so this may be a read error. The CDR3 DNA follows: TGTGCCAGCAGATGGGGGGGATCCTACGAGCAGTACTTC. It encodes CASRWGGSYEQYF. The rearrangement links TRBV7-2 to TRBJ2-7; 7 positions agree with TRBD2. The V gene end was trimmed by 6 bases and the J gene end by 1 base; junction bases not matched to a gene: 3. Germline-derived CDR1 and CDR2 are SGHTA and FQGNSA. The length of the CDR3 is 13 residues.

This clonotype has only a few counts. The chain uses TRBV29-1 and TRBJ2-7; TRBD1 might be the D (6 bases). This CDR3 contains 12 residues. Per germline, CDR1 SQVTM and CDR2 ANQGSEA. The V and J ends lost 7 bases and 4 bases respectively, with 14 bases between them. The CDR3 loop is CSARDNPYEQYF. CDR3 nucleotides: TGCAGCGCCCGGGACAACCCTTACGAGCAGTACTTC.

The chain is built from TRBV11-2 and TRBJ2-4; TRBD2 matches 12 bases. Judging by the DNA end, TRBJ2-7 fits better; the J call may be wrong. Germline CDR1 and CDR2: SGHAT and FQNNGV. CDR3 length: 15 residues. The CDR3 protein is CASSSGLAGSYEQYF. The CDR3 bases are TGTGCCAGCAGCTCCGGACTAGCGGGGAGCTACGAGCAGTACTTC.

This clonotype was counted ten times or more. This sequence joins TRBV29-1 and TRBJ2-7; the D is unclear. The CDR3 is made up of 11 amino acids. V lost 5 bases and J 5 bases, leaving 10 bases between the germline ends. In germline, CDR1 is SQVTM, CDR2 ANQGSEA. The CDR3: CSVSQRHEQYF. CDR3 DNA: TGCAGCGTTTCTCAGCGACACGAGCAGTACTTC.

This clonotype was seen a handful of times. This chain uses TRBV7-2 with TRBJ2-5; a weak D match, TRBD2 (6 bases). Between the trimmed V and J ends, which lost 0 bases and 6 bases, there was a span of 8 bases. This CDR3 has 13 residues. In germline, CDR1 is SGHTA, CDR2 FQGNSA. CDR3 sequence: CASSLAGRQTQYF. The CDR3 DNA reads TGTGCCAGCAGCTTAGCTGGGAGGCAGACCCAGTACTTC.

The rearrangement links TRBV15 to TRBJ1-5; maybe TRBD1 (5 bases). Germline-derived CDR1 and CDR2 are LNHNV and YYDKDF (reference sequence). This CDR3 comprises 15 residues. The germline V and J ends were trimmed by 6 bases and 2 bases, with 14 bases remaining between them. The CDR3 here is CATSAGTVGNQPQHF. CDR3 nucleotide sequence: TGTGCCACCAGTGCTGGGACGGTTGGCAATCAGCCCCAGCATTTT. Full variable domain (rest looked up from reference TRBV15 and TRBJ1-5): DAMVIQNPRYQVTQFGKPVTLSCSQTLNHNVMYWYQQKSSQAPKLLFHYYDKDFNNEADTPDNFQSRRPNTSFCFLDIRSPGLGDTAMYLCATSAGTVGNQPQHFGDGTRLSIL.

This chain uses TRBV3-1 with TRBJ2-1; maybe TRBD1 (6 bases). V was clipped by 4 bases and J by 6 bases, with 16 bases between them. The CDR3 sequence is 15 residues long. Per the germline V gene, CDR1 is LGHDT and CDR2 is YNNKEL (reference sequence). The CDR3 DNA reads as TGTGCCAGCAGCCCAACCGCGACAGGCCCCAATGAGCAGTTCTTC. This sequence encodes CASSPTATGPNEQFF.

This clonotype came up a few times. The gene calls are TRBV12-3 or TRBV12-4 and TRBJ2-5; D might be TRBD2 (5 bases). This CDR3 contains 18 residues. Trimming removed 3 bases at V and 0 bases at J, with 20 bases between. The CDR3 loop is CASSFGGNSALYQETQYF. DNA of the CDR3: TGTGCCAGCAGTTTTGGTGGAAATAGCGCCCTGTACCAAGAGACCCAGTACTTC.

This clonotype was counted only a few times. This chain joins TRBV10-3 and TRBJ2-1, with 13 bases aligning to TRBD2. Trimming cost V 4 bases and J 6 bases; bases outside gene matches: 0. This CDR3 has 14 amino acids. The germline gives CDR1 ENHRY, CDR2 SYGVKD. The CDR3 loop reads CAISGLAGGNEQFF. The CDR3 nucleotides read TGTGCCATCAGTGGACTAGCGGGGGGCAATGAGCAGTTCTTC.

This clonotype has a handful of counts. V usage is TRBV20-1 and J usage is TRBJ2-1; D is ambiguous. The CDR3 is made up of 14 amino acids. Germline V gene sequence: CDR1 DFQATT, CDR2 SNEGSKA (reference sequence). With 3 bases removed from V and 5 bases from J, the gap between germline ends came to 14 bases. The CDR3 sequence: CSARVQAIDNEQFF. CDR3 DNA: TGCAGTGCTAGGGTTCAGGCTATCGACAATGAGCAGTTCTTC.

This chain's CDR3 is CASSDPSGEDTQYF. The CDR3 nucleotides read TGTGCCAGCAGTGACCCGAGCGGGGAAGATACGCAGTATTTT. This chain uses TRBV25-1 with TRBJ2-3; 7 bases agree with TRBD2. The CDR3 spans 14 residues. Germline trimming cut 3 bases from V and 5 bases from J; bases unmatched to any gene: 5. The V gene's germline CDR1 is MGHDK and CDR2 SYGVNS.

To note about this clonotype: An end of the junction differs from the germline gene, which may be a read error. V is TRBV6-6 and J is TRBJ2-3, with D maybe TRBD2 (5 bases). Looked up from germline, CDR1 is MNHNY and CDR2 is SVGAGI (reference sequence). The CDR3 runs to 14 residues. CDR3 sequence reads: CASSYEGSTDSQYF. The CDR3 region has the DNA TGTGCCAGCAGTTACGAGGGTAGCACAGATTCGCAGTATTTT.

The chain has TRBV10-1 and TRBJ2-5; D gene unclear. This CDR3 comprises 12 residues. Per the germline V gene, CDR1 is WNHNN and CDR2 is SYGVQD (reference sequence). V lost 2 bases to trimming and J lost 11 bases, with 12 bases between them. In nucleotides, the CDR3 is TGCGCCAGCAGTGAGGGTTTGGGCGTGCAGTACTTC. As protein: CASSEGLGVQYF.

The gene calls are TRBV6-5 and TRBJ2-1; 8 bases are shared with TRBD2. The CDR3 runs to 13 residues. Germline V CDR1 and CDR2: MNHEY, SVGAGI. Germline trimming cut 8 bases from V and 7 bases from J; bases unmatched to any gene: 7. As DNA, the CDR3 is TGTGCCAGCCACGGGGGGGCCTTTAATGAGCAGTTCTTC. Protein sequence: CASHGGAFNEQFF.

The chain's CDR3 is CASSPREGKLFF. CDR3 in DNA: TGTGCCAGCTCACCAAGGGAGGGAAAACTGTTTTTT. The V and J genes are TRBV18 and TRBJ1-4, with D hard to call. Trimming removed 2 bases from V and 10 bases from J, with 8 bases in between. From germline, CDR1 is KGHSH and CDR2 LQKENI. The CDR3 runs 12 residues.